This T cell receptor (beta chain) was profiled in a study of blood T cell repertoires in COVID-19. Study-level information: Both acute and convalescent COVID-19 samples were obtained from the United States, Italy and Spain. The analysed material was cDNA or gDNA that came from T cells, B-cell-depleted T cells, or PBMCs.

Original methodology: Nucleated cell number was recorded as an estimate derived from reference gene primer amplification. The repertoire was sequenced with immunoSEQ multiplex PCR; TCRdb's copy has only in-frame clones and lacks some. That table furnishes V, J and clone size, whereas the DNA furnished D and trimming. In the table there are under 130,000 clones, 70% to 90% of which are singletons. The junction had 4 bases not matched to a gene; V was cut back by 1 base and J by 8 bases. Germline V gives CDR1 SGHVS, CDR2 FQNEAQ. CDR3 length: 14 amino acids. The J gene is TRBJ1-4, the V gene TRBV7-8; 7 positions match TRBD1. This TCR derives from a woman in her sixties or seventies with acute or convalescent COVID-19. The sample consisted of peripheral blood. The chain's CDR3 is CASSLGQGGEKLFF. The CDR3 DNA reads TGTGCCAGCAGCTTAGGACAGGGCGGGGAAAAACTGTTTTTT.